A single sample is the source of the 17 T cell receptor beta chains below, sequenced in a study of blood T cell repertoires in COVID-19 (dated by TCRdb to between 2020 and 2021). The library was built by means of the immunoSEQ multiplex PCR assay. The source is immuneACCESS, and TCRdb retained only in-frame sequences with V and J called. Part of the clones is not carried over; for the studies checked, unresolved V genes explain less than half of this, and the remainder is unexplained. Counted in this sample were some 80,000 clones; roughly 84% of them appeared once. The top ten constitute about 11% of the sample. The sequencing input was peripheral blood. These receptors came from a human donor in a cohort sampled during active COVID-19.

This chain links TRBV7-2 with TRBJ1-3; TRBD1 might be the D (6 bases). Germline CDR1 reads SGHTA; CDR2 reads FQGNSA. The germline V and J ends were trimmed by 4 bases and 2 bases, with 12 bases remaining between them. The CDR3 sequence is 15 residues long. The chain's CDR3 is CASSSGSGAGNTIYF. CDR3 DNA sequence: TGTGCCAGCAGCTCTGGGTCAGGGGCTGGAAACACCATATATTTT.

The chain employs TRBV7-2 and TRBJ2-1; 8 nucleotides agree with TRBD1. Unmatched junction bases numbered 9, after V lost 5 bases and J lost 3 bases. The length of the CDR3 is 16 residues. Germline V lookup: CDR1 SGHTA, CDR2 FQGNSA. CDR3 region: CASSLRVGQGYNEQFF. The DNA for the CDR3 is TGTGCCAGCAGCCTGAGGGTAGGACAGGGCTACAATGAGCAGTTCTTC.

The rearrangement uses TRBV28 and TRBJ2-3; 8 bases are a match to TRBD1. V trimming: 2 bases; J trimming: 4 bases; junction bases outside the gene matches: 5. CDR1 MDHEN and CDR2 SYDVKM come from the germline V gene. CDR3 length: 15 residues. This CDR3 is CASSLAGQGADTQYF. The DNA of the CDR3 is TGTGCCAGCAGTTTAGCTGGACAGGGCGCAGATACGCAGTATTTT. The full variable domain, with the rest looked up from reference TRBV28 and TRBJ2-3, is DVKVTQSSRYLVKRTGEKVFLECVQDMDHENMFWYRQDPGLGLRLIYFSYDVKMKEKGDIPEGYSVSREKKERFSLILESASTNQTSMYLCASSLAGQGADTQYFGPGTRLTVL.

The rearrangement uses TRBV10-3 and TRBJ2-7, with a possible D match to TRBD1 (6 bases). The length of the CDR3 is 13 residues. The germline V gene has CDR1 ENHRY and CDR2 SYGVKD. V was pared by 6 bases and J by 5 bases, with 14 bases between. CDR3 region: CAISGQGWDEQYF. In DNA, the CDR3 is TGTGCCATCAGCGGGCAGGGGTGGGACGAGCAGTACTTC.

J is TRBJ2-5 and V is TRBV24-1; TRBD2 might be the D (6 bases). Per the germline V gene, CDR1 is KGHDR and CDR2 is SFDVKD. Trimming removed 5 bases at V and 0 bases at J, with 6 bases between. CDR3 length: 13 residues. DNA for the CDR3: TGTGCCACCAGTGGGACTAACCAAGAGACCCAGTACTTC. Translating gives CATSGTNQETQYF.

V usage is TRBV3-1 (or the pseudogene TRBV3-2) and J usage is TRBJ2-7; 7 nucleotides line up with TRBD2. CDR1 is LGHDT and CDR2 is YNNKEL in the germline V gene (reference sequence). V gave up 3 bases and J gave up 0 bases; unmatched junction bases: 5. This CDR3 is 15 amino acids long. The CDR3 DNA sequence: TGTGCCAGCAGCCAGGGACTATCGAGCTCCTACGAGCAGTACTTC. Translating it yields CASSQGLSSSYEQYF.

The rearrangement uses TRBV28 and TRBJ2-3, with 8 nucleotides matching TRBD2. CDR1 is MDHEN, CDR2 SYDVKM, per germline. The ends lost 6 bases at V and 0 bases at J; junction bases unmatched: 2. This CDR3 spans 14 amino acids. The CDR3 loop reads CASRGLASTDTQYF. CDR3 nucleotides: TGTGCCAGCAGAGGACTAGCTAGCACAGATACGCAGTATTTT. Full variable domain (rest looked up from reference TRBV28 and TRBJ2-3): DVKVTQSSRYLVKRTGEKVFLECVQDMDHENMFWYRQDPGLGLRLIYFSYDVKMKEKGDIPEGYSVSREKKERFSLILESASTNQTSMYLCASRGLASTDTQYFGPGTRLTVL.

This chain's CDR3 is CASSWGLDEQFF. CDR3 DNA sequence: TGTGCCAGCAGCTGGGGACTAGATGAGCAGTTCTTC. The genes are TRBV11-2 and TRBJ2-1, with 8 nucleotides matching TRBD2. This CDR3 has 12 residues. The V segment lost 4 bases and the J segment 8 bases; nucleotides outside the gene matches: 1. CDR1 is SGHAT, CDR2 FQNNGV, per germline.

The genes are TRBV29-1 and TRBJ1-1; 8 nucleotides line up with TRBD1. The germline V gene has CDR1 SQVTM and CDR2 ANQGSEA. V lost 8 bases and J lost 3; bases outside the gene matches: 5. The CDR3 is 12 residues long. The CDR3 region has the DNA TGCAGCATAGGACAGGGTGACACTGAAGCTTTCTTT. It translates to CSIGQGDTEAFF. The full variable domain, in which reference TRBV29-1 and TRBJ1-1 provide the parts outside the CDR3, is SAVISQKPSRDICQRGTSLTIQCQVDSQVTMMFWYRQQPGQSLTLIATANQGSEATYESGFVIDKFPISRPNLTFSTLTVSNMSPEDSSIYLCSIGQGDTEAFFGQGTRLTVV.

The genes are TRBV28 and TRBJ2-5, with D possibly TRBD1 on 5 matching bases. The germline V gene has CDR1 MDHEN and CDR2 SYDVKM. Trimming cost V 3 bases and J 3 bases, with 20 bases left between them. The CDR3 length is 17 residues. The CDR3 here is CASSLPTGRLREETQYF. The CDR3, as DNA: TGTGCCAGCAGTTTGCCCACAGGTCGGCTTAGGGAAGAGACCCAGTACTTC.

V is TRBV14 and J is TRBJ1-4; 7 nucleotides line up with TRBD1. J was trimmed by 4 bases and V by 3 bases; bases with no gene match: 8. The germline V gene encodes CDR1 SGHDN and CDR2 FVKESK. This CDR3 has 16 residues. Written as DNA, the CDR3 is TGTGCCAGCAGCCAGAGCCTACAGGGGTTTAATGAAAAACTGTTTTTT. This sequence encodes CASSQSLQGFNEKLFF.

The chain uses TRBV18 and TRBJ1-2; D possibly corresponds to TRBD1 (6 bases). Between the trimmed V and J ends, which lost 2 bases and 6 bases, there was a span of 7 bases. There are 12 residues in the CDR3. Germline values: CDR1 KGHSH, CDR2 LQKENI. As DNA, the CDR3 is TGTGCCAGCTCACCAAACAGGGATGGCTACACCTTC. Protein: CASSPNRDGYTF. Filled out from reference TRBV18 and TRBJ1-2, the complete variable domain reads NAGVMQNPRHLVRRRGQEARLRCSPMKGHSHVYWYRQLPEEGLKFMVYLQKENIIDESGMPKERFSAEFPKEGPSILRIQQVVRGDSAAYFCASSPNRDGYTFGSGTRLTVV.

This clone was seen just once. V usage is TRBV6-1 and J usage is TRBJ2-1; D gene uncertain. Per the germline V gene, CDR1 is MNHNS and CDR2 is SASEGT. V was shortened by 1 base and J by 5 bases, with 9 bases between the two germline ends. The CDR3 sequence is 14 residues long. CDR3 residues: CASSEGFGDNEQFF. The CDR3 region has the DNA TGTGCCAGCAGTGAAGGGTTCGGAGACAATGAGCAGTTCTTC.

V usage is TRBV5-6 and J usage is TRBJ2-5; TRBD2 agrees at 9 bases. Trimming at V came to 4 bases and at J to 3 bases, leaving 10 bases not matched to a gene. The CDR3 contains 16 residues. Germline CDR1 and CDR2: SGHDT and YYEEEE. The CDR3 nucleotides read TGTGCCAGCAGCGGAGGAGGCCTAGCGGGAAAAGAGACCCAGTACTTC. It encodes CASSGGGLAGKETQYF.

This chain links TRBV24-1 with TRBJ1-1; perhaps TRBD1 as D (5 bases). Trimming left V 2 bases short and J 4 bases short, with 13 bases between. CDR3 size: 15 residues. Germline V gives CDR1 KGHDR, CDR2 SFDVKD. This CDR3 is CATSDSLTGGTEAFF. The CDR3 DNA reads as TGTGCCACCAGTGATTCCCTGACGGGGGGCACTGAAGCTTTCTTT.

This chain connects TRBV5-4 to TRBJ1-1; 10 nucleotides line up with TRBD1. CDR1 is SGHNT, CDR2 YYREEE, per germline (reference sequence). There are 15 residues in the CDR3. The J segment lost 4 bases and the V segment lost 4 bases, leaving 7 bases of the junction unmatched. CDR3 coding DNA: TGTGCCAGCAGCCAATCATGGGACAGGGGCACTGAAGCTTTCTTT. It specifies CASSQSWDRGTEAFF.

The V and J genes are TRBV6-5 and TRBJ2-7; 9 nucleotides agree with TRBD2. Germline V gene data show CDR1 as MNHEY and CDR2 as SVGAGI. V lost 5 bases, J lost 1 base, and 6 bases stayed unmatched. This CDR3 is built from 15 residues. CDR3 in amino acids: CASSPRTSESYEQYF. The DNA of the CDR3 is TGTGCCAGCAGTCCCCGGACTAGCGAGTCCTACGAGCAGTACTTC.